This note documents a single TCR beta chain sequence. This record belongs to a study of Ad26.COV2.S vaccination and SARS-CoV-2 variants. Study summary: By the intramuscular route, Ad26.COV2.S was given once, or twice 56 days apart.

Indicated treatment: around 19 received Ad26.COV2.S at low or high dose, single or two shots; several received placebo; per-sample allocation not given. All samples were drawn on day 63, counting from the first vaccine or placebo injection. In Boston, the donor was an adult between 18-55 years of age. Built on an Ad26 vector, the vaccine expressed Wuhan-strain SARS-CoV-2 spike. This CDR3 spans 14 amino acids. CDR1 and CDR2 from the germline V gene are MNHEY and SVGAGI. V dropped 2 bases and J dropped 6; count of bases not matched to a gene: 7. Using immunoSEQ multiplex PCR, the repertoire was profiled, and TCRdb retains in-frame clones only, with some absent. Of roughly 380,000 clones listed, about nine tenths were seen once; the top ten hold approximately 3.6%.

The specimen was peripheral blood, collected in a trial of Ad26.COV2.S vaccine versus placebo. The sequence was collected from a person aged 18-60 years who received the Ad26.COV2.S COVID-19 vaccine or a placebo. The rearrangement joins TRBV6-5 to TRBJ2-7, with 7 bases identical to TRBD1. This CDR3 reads CASSYAQGESEQYF. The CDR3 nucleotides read TGTGCCAGCAGTTACGCGCAGGGGGAAAGCGAGCAGTACTTC.